This T cell receptor (beta chain) was obtained from a study of blood T cell repertoires in COVID-19. Study at large: COVID-19 samples from acute and convalescent phases originated in the United States, Italy and Spain.

Sequencing used immunoSEQ multiplex PCR; TCRdb keeps in-frame clones, though not all of them. The table records around 160,000 clones, approximately 83% of them present only once. V was pared by 5 bases and J by 8 bases, with 4 bases of the junction left unmatched. This CDR3 region has 12 residues. The germline CDR1 and CDR2 sequences are MNHEY and SVGAGI. Participants were placed into cohorts based on the clinical history they reported. Among Cohort 3 donors, those recovered had two negative PCRs, clearance, or symptom resolution. The specimen sequenced was PBMCs or T cells enriched from blood (not recorded which). This chain connects TRBV6-5 to TRBJ1-2, with 8 bases matching TRBD1. The sequence derives from a woman aged 60-70 years who had recovered from COVID-19. The CDR3 loop reads CASSRQGRGYTF. CDR3 DNA sequence: TGTGCCAGCAGTCGACAGGGGAGAGGCTACACCTTC.